This T cell receptor beta chain was obtained from a study of breast tumors, draining lymph nodes, adjacent tissues. MiXCR, applied by TCRdb to the multiplex PCR reads, yields one record per CDR3 protein. Of 85,000 to 120,000 distinct CDR3 sequences listed, about 30% are singletons. CDR1 and CDR2 from the germline V gene are MGHRA and YSYEKL. The V segment lost 0 bases and the J segment 4 bases; nucleotides outside the gene matches: 9. This CDR3 has 16 residues. General study results and limits: Tumor repertoires ranked between lymph nodes and nontumor tissue in diversity, with V and J gene preferences. Data fit most tumor T cells coming from lymph node, expanding in tumor. Compared with basal-like, luminal-like tumors shared significantly more repertoire with nontumor tissue. Data only fit, rather than demonstrated, lymph node origin of most tumor T cells.

This clonotype has a count of ten or more. Its antigen is unidentified. Samples came from axillary lymph nodes draining the breast cancer. This TCR derives from a female donor with breast cancer. Some clones in this sample may be carry-over from other donors' samples. Sequencing was done on a sample of axillary lymph node tissue. The J gene is TRBJ2-7, the V gene TRBV4-1, with 7 positions matching TRBD2. CDR3 coding DNA: TGCGCCAGCAGCCAAGATCCGGGGAGGGGCGATTACGAGCAGTACTTC. Translated: CASSQDPGRGDYEQYF.